Listed here are 14 T cell receptor beta chains from one sample, sequenced in a study of T cell clonality in common variable immunodeficiency. Here immunoSEQ multiplex PCR was the method, and the copy in TCRdb shows in-frame clones only, minus some. Listed for the sample are about 26,000 clones, none seen a single time. Their cognate antigens are unknown. Study-wide results and limits: Common variable immunodeficiency TCR beta sequences reportedly had fewer deletions and N-nucleotide insertions.

The sequenced sample consisted of peripheral blood mononuclear cells. The receptors shown here come from a human donor with common variable immunodeficiency.

This clone appeared many times. Incomplete CDR3 DNA: TGTGCCAGCTCACCGATGGGAGGACAGTCCGTCTCTGGGGCCAACGTC. It codes for CASSPMGGQSVSGANV. The CDR3 in full is CASSPMGGQSVSGANVLTF. The gene calls are TRBV18 and TRBJ2-6; perhaps D is TRBD1 or TRBD2 (6 bases each). Sequencing ends 3 residues short of the CDR3 end; the germline J gene provides the rest. Germline CDR1 and CDR2: KGHSH and LQKENI. The CDR3 is 19 residues long. Between the trimmed V and J ends, which lost 3 bases and 0 bases, there was a span of 18 bases. Full variable domain (outside the CDR3, taken from reference TRBV18 and TRBJ2-6): NAGVMQNPRHLVRRRGQEARLRCSPMKGHSHVYWYRQLPEEGLKFMVYLQKENIIDESGMPKERFSAEFPKEGPSILRIQQVVRGDSAAYFCASSPMGGQSVSGANVLTFGAGSRLTVL.

At least ten counts were recorded for this clone. The read finishes 3 residues shy of the CDR3 end, and the germline J gene is used to complete it. This sequence joins TRBV6-2 or TRBV6-3 and TRBJ2-1; no firm D call. CDR3 length: 11 residues. Germline assignment: CDR1 MNHEY and CDR2 SVGEGT. Trimming removed 4 bases from V and 8 bases from J, with 6 bases in between. The sequenced CDR3 bases are TGTGCCAGCAGTTTCTATGATGAG. This codes for CASSFYDE. The full-length CDR3 reads as CASSFYDEQFF.

This clone was counted at least ten times. Read sequence stops 3 residues before the CDR3 end, and the germline J gene provides the missing end. V usage is TRBV19 and J usage is TRBJ2-1; TRBD2 is a possible D gene (6 bases). Germline values: CDR1 LNHDA, CDR2 SQIVND (reference sequence). The CDR3 sequence is 14 residues long. Trimming stripped 6 bases from V and 7 bases from J, with 16 bases between. The covered CDR3 bases are TGTGCCAGTAGAGTTCTAGCGAGCTTAAATGAG. Translating gives CASRVLASLNE. The CDR3, in full, reads CASRVLASLNEQFF.

This clone came up many times. The observed sequence ends 3 residues before the CDR3 terminus, with the missing tail filled in from the germline J gene. The rearrangement links TRBV30 to TRBJ1-3, with D tentatively TRBD1 (6 bases). Germline V gene data show CDR1 as GTSNPN and CDR2 as SVGIG (reference sequence). The CDR3 has 16 residues. Trimming took 8 bases from V and 4 from J, leaving 24 bases between them. The sequenced part of the CDR3 DNA is TGTGCCAGCCCTGTAGAACGACAGGCGAGCGGAAACACC. The encoded protein is CASPVERQASGNT. The entire CDR3 is CASPVERQASGNTIYF.

This clone was observed a few times. One junction end disagrees with the germline gene, perhaps due to a read error. The read ends 3 residues early relative to the CDR3; the germline J gene fills the gap. The chain is built from TRBV7-9 and TRBJ2-7, with 7 bases identical to TRBD1. CDR3 size: 12 residues. Germline V gives CDR1 SEHNR, CDR2 FQNEAQ (reference sequence). The sequenced CDR3 bases are TGTTCCAGCAGCGTTCGACAGGGCGAG. It specifies CSSSVRQGE. The whole CDR3 protein is CSSSVRQGEQYF.

This clone was detected many times. The read ends 3 residues shy of where the CDR3 ends; the end is completed using the germline J gene. The rearrangement links TRBV4-2 to TRBJ1-4; 8 bases fit TRBD1. V shed 0 bases and J 0 bases; nucleotides not matched to a gene: 12. From germline, CDR1 is LGHNA and CDR2 YNFKEQ. The CDR3 runs to 20 residues. This chain's CDR3 is CASSQDIQAGGFATNEKLFF. The CDR3 DNA, read in part, is TGTGCCAGCAGCCAAGATATTCAGGCAGGGGGCTTTGCAACTAATGAAAAA.

This clone was counted ten times or more. CDR3 bases read: TGTGCCAGCAGCTTAGAGACTAGCGGTAACGAG. Translation gives CASSLETSGNE. The whole CDR3 region reads CASSLETSGNEQYF. The chain employs TRBV7-2 and TRBJ2-7, with 9 nucleotides matching TRBD2. The CDR3 extends 3 residues past the end of the read, so its final part is completed from the germline J gene. The CDR3 is 14 amino acids. The J segment lost 5 bases and the V segment lost 1 base, leaving 3 bases of the junction unmatched. Germline V CDR1 and CDR2: SGHTA, FQGNSA.

In the case of this clone: With the read ending 3 residues before the CDR3 end, the germline J gene is used to fill in that end. V usage is TRBV7-2 and J usage is TRBJ1-1; D remains unclear. The germline gives CDR1 SGHTA, CDR2 FQGNSA. The V end lost 5 bases, the J end lost 1 base, and 14 bases lay between the germline ends. The CDR3 is 15 amino acids. CDR3 region: CASSPRRGSNTEAFF. The DNA read from the CDR3 is TGTGCCAGCAGCCCCAGGCGGGGTTCGAACACTGAA.

This clone was observed a few times. From the germline J gene comes the end of the CDR3, since the read stops 3 residues before it. Distinct nucleotide sequences in the sample also encode this CDR3. The J gene is TRBJ1-3, the V gene TRBV19; D not resolved. The CDR3 contains 15 residues. V was clipped by 7 bases and J by 0 bases, with 13 bases between them. Germline lookup yields CDR1 LNHDA and CDR2 SQIVND (reference sequence). Partial CDR3 DNA: TGTGCCAGTACTCGAACCGCAGGCTCTGGAAACACC. Its protein product is CASTRTAGSGNT. The CDR3 as a whole reads CASTRTAGSGNTIYF.

This clone was seen at least ten times. From the germline J gene comes the end of the CDR3, since the read stops 3 residues before it. This sequence joins TRBV29-1 and TRBJ1-1; the match to TRBD1 covers 7 bases. The length of the CDR3 is 13 residues. The V gene's germline CDR1 is SQVTM and CDR2 ANQGSEA. V gave up 7 bases and J gave up 4 bases; unmatched junction bases: 9. CDR3 bases read: TGCAGCGCAGCCCGGGACAGAGGCACTGAA. Protein sequence: CSAARDRGTE. The complete CDR3 reads CSAARDRGTEAFF.

In this sample, this clone turned up a few times. The read ends 3 residues before the CDR3 terminus; that terminus is restored from the germline J gene. V usage is TRBV30 and J usage is TRBJ1-4, with 9 bases matching TRBD1. Looked up from germline, CDR1 is GTSNPN and CDR2 is SVGIG (reference sequence). V was clipped by 8 bases and J by 8 bases; unmatched bases: 12. CDR3 length: 14 amino acids. This CDR3 is CAAGGDRVKEKLFF. Partial CDR3 DNA: TGTGCCGCTGGTGGGGACAGGGTTAAGGAAAAA.

With respect to this clone: Sequencing ends 3 residues short of the CDR3 end; the germline J gene provides the rest. This chain links TRBV20-1 with TRBJ1-2; TRBD1 matches 7 bases. The CDR3 contains 15 residues. Germline V gives CDR1 DFQATT, CDR2 SNEGSKA (reference sequence). V lost 5 bases to trimming and J lost 6 bases; unmatched junction nucleotides: 15. This CDR3 is CSALQGMGGFNGYTF. The covered CDR3 bases are TGCAGTGCTTTACAGGGGATGGGGGGATTTAATGGC.

This clone was observed a handful of times. The DNA ends 3 residues before the CDR3 does, and the rest of the CDR3 is filled in from the germline J gene. The V and J genes are TRBV19 and TRBJ1-5; D uncertain. Germline lookup yields CDR1 LNHDA and CDR2 SQIVND (reference sequence). V was pared by 5 bases and J by 2 bases, with 16 bases between. The CDR3 is 16 residues long. The CDR3 DNA, read in part, is TGTGCCAGTAGTTCCCGACGGGGTGCGGGCAATCAGCCC. Its translation: CASSSRRGAGNQP. From start to end, the CDR3 is CASSSRRGAGNQPQHF.

This clone showed up just a few times. Sequencing ends 3 residues short of the CDR3 end; the germline J gene provides the rest. The V gene is TRBV18, the J gene TRBJ1-6; the match to TRBD1 covers 7 bases. With V trimmed by 5 bases and J by 10 bases, 8 bases remained unmatched. Germline CDR1 reads KGHSH; CDR2 reads LQKENI. This CDR3 comprises 14 residues. CDR3 sequence: CASSSDREKSPLHF. The part of the CDR3 DNA that was read is TGTGCCAGCTCATCCGACAGGGAGAAATCACCC.